Listed below are T cell receptor beta chains from one sample, sequenced in a study of CXCR3-negative and CXCR3-positive naive CD8 T cells. Using the 5' RACE reads, TCRdb records one entry per CDR3 protein without DNA. This repertoire comprises 46,000 or so distinct CDR3 sequences; its ten largest clones make up over 2%. The sequenced sample consisted of naive CXCR3- CD8+ T cells from blood. These receptors all stem from a human donor in good health. Some clones in this sample may be carry-over from other donors' samples. The CDR3 runs from the conserved cysteine through the conserved F or W. A clone size is listed for some rows: how often the clone was seen (once, few, many), or a class if it is expanded.

J gene	V gene	clone size	CDR3 protein
TRBJ2-2	TRBV4-3	NA	CASSPPPGGNTGELFF
TRBJ2-2	TRBV6-6	NA	CASSVTGELFF
TRBJ2-1	TRBV4-3	NA	CASSQDLDGYNEQFF
TRBJ2-5	TRBV2	NA	CASSEGLAGTETQYF
TRBJ2-6	TRBV4-3	NA	CASSQEGAGFDYSGANVLTF
TRBJ2-7	TRBV20-1	NA	CSAPGGSGYEQYF
TRBJ2-3	TRBV7-8	NA	CASSLGMPGDTQYF
TRBJ2-1	TRBV3-1	NA	CATGAGGTYNEQFF
TRBJ2-1	TRBV12-3/TRBV12-4	NA	CASSLGDDQFF
TRBJ2-3	TRBV6-6	NA	CASSYAPGEIQNTQYF
TRBJ2-5	TRBV20-1	NA	CSARDQNGRDLETQYF
TRBJ2-7	TRBV7-9	NA	CASTTRTEMWQYF
TRBJ2-7	TRBV5-1	NA	CASRGRPTYEQYF
TRBJ1-1	TRBV29-1	NA	CSVEPGQGAVNTEAFF
TRBJ1-1	TRBV10-3	NA	CAIDRGSNTEAFF
TRBJ1-2	TRBV29-1	NA	CSVHWGGMRGYTF
TRBJ2-7	TRBV28	NA	CASSFRIILAGGHEQYF
TRBJ2-1	TRBV29-1	NA	CSGRGGYNEQFF
TRBJ2-1	TRBV5-1	NA	CASSIGQGSRSFF
TRBJ2-5	TRBV28	NA	CASSFPGEDQYF
TRBJ2-7	TRBV10-3	medium-sized	CAISDPETQSVEQYF
TRBJ2-7	TRBV13	NA	CASSPGLAYYYEQYF
TRBJ1-2	TRBV29-1	NA	CSAGTGKDYGYTF
TRBJ1-1	TRBV7-6	NA	CASSLAGEWGGTEAFF
TRBJ2-7	TRBV12-3/TRBV12-4	NA	CASSLQALEQYF
TRBJ2-7	TRBV7-2	NA	CASSSYLTGNYEQYF
TRBJ2-2	TRBV6-5	NA	CASSYGTGSRGELFF
TRBJ2-6	TRBV4-3	NA	CASSQALSSGANVLTF
TRBJ2-7	TRBV28	NA	CASSSPLARNGREQYF
TRBJ2-5	TRBV7-8	NA	CASSLIPGIAQETQYF
TRBJ2-2	TRBV28	NA	CASSLNLFANTGELFF
TRBJ2-1	TRBV28	NA	CASRVHRTSGGYNEQFF
TRBJ2-7	TRBV28	NA	CASSETGRTAWYEQYF
TRBJ2-3	TRBV7-3	NA	CASSLRETSTDTQYF
TRBJ2-7	TRBV28	NA	CASSFLGAGEQYF
TRBJ2-1	TRBV19	NA	CASRAGHGYNEQFF
TRBJ1-1	TRBV7-2	NA	CASSLLGGNMNTEAFF
TRBJ2-3	TRBV21-1	NA	CASSLPLLTDTQYF
TRBJ2-7	TRBV11-2	NA	CASTYSTSATYEQYF
TRBJ2-3	TRBV14	NA	CASSQSQGPDTQYF
TRBJ2-1	TRBV28	NA	CASIRLAGGRSSYNEQFF
TRBJ2-7	TRBV12-3/TRBV12-4	NA	CASGAGNSGEQYF
TRBJ1-1	TRBV18	NA	CASSPYPAENTEAFF
TRBJ2-3	TRBV7-8	NA	CASSLDENTQYF